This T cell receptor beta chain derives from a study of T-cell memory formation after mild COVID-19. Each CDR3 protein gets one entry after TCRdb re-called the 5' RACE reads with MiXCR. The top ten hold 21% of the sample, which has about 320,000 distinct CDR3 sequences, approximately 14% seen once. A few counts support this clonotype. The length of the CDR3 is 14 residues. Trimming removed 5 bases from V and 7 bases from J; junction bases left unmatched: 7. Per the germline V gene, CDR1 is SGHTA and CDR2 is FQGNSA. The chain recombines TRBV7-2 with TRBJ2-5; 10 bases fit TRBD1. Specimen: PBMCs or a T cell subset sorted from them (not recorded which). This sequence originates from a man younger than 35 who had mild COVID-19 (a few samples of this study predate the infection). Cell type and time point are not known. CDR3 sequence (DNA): TGTGCCAGCAGCCCAGGACAGGGGGGGGTGACCCAGTACTTC. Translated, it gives CASSPGQGGVTQYF. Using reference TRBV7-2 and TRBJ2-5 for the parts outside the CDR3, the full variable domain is GAGVSQSPSNKVTEKGKDVELRCDPISGHTALYWYRQSLGQGLEFLIYFQGNSAPDKSGLPSDRFSAERTGGSVSTLTIQRTQQEDSAVYLCASSPGQGGVTQYFGPGTRLLVL.